In this sample, the clone carrying this T cell receptor (beta chain) turned up once. The data derive from a study of blood T cell repertoires in COVID-19. Overall study: Sources were T cells, B-cell-depleted T cells, or PBMCs; the material itself was cDNA or gDNA.

Original analysis: Reference gene primer amplification gave nucleated cell count estimates. Clones were read by immunoSEQ multiplex PCR, and TCRdb kept only the in-frame ones, dropping some. That table furnishes V, J and clone size, whereas the DNA furnished D and trimming. In the table there are under 95,000 clones, over 65% of which are singletons. The CDR3 runs to 15 residues. J was trimmed by 3 bases and V by 3 bases; bases with no gene match: 6. Germline CDR1 and CDR2: SGHTS and YDEGEE. The chain combines TRBV5-8 with TRBJ1-2, with 9 bases identical to TRBD1. The sequencing sample was made of peripheral blood. This receptor was obtained from a human donor in a cohort sampled during active COVID-19. The CDR3 reads CASSSIGQGYYGYTF. CDR3 coding DNA: TGTGCCAGCAGCTCGATAGGACAGGGGTACTATGGCTACACCTTC.